These T cell receptor beta chains were read from a single sample in a study of chemoradiotherapy in HPV16-positive cancers. Here immunoSEQ multiplex PCR was the method, and the copy in TCRdb shows in-frame clones only, minus some. The sample shows around 17,000 clones, roughly 70% of them seen only once. The sample was tumor tissue, taken from a patient who underwent chemoradiotherapy. These receptors came from a human donor with HPV-associated anogenital cancer. Both conserved end residues are part of each CDR3.

>TRBV10-3|TRBJ2-3
CAGRGAYDSDTQYF
>TRBV5-1|TRBJ1-3
CASSLGGSNTIYF
>TRBV6-5|TRBJ2-5
CASLHGAQETQYF
>TRBV5-4|TRBJ2-1
CASSLGRVSYNEQFF
>TRBV4-2|TRBJ2-5
CASSQVERGGREETQYF
>TRBV7-9|-
CASSSTGTAAYEQYF
>TRBV2|TRBJ1-1
CASRDRSMNTEAFF
>TRBV29-1|TRBJ2-1
CSVAGETSSYNEQFF
>TRBV7-3|TRBJ2-1
CASSLRLAGGNEQFF
>TRBV7-9|TRBJ1-1
CASSPAGQGHTEAFF
>TRBV29-1|TRBJ2-1
CSVQRQGGIGNEQFF
>TRBV4-1|TRBJ1-6
CASSQAGGGSPLHF
>TRBV7-9|TRBJ2-2
CASSVDRGRVATGELFF
>TRBV2|TRBJ1-2
CASSQGQGDYTF
>TRBV11-2|TRBJ2-3
CASSLDLAVSWDTQYF
>TRBV11-2|TRBJ2-7
CASSRAGMSSYEQYF
>TRBV2|TRBJ2-7
CASSSLTGSDEQYF
>TRBV7-3|TRBJ1-6
CASSSGQGNSPLHF